Sequencing of this T cell receptor beta chain was carried out in a study of blood T cell repertoires in COVID-19. Background on the study: Samples representing acute and convalescent COVID-19 were sourced from the United States, Italy and Spain. Sample material is recorded as cDNA or gDNA derived from T cells, B-cell-depleted T cells, or PBMCs.

Germline V gives CDR1 SGHRS, CDR2 YFSETQ. The V and J ends lost 0 bases and 5 bases, in that order; junction bases with no gene match: 7. The CDR3 loop spans 15 amino acids. As processed by the authors: Amplification of reference gene primers provided the estimated nucleated cell counts. Sequenced by immunoSEQ multiplex PCR; TCRdb stores in-frame clones only, minus some. That table gives V, J and clone size, and the DNA gave D and trimming. The data show 120,000 or so clones, with over 65% seen just once and roughly 3.9% held by the top ten. The sample holds one count of this clone. This receptor was taken from a man in his 60s with acute or convalescent COVID-19. V usage is TRBV5-1 and J usage is TRBJ1-1; 7 bases are shared with TRBD1. The sequencing input was peripheral blood. CDR3 sequence (DNA): TGCGCCAGCAGCTTGGAGGCAGGGGGTGAGACTGAAGCTTTCTTT. Residues: CASSLEAGGETEAFF.